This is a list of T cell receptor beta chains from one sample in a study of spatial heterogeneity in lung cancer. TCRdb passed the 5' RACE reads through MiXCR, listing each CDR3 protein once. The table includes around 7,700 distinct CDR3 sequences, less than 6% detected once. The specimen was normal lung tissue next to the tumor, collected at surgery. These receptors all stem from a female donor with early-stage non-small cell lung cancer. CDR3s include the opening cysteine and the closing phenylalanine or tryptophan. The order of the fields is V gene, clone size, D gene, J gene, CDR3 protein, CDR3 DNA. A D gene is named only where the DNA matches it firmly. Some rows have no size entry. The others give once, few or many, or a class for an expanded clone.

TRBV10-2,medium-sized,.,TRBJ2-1,CASGGGLMDEQFF,TGCGCCAGCGGAGGCGGACTAATGGATGAGCAGTTCTTC
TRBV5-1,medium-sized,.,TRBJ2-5,CASSLVTALPGTQYF,TGCGCCAGCAGCTTGGTTACGGCTCTACCAGGGACCCAGTACTTC
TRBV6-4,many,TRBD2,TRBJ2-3,CASSAGLSPDTQYF,TGTGCCAGCAGTGCGGGACTATCGCCTGATACGCAGTATTTT
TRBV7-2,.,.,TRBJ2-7,CASSSQGGSYEQYF,TGTGCCAGCAGCTCGCAGGGAGGCTCCTACGAGCAGTACTTC
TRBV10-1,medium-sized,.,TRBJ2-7,CASSEPGYEQYF,TGCGCCAGCAGTGAGCCCGGTTACGAGCAGTACTTC
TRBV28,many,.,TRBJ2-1,CASSRRASYNEQFF,TGTGCCAGCAGTCGCAGGGCGAGCTACAATGAGCAGTTCTTC
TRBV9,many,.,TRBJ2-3,CASSATTGTTTDTQYF,TGTGCCAGCAGCGCCACTACCGGGACAACTACAGATACGCAGTATTTT
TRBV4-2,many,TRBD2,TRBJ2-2,CASSPLAGGDTGELFF,TGTGCCAGCAGCCCGTTAGCGGGAGGGGACACCGGGGAGCTGTTTTTT
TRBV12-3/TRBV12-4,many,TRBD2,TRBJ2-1,CASSPGTSGRSSYNEQFF,TGTGCCAGCAGCCCCGGGACTAGCGGGAGATCATCCTACAATGAGCAGTTCTTC
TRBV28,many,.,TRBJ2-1,CASNGDNEQFF,TGTGCCAGCAATGGTGATAATGAGCAGTTCTTC
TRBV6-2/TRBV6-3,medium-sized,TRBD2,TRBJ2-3,CASRVAGEDTQYF,TGTGCCAGCAGGGTAGCGGGAGAGGATACGCAGTATTTT
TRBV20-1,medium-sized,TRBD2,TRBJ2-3,CSAISGRAATDTQYF,TGCAGTGCTATCAGCGGGAGAGCCGCCACAGATACGCAGTATTTT
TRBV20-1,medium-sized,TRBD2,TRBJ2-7,CSARGPSGREEQYF,TGCAGTGCTAGAGGGCCTAGCGGGAGGGAGGAGCAGTACTTC
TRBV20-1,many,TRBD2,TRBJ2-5,CSGTSGQETQYF,TGCAGTGGTACTAGCGGCCAAGAGACCCAGTACTTC
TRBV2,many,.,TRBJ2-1,CATRGSGINSSYNEQFF,TGTGCCACCCGGGGTAGCGGCATTAATAGCTCCTACAATGAGCAGTTCTTC
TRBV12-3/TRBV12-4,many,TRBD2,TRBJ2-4,CASSLLASGDQRDIQYF,TGTGCCAGCAGTTTATTGGCTAGCGGAGACCAGAGGGACATTCAGTACTTC
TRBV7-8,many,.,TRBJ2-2,CASSEFKPPLNTGELFF,TGTGCCAGCAGCGAATTTAAACCTCCTCTTAACACCGGGGAGCTGTTTTTT
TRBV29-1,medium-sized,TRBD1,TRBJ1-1,CSVDSGQAEAFF,TGCAGCGTTGACTCAGGACAGGCTGAAGCTTTCTTT
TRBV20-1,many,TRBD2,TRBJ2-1,CSATTPGGSYNEQFF,TGCAGTGCTACCACCCCGGGGGGCTCCTACAATGAGCAGTTCTTC
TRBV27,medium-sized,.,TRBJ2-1,CASSSRGLQNNEQFF,TGTGCCAGCAGTTCTAGGGGACTGCAGAACAATGAGCAGTTCTTC
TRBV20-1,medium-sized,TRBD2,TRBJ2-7,CSAPNPTSGGYEQYF,TGCAGTGCTCCCAACCCGACTAGCGGGGGCTACGAGCAGTACTTC
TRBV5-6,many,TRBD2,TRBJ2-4,CASSGTGRAVKNIQYF,TGTGCCAGCAGCGGGACCGGGAGGGCCGTCAAAAACATTCAGTACTTC
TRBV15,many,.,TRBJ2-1,CATSSNVQGGLQFF,TGTGCCACCAGCAGCAACGTACAGGGGGGGTTGCAGTTCTTC
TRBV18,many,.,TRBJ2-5,CASSPRTAQETQYF,TGTGCCAGCTCACCAAGGACGGCCCAAGAGACCCAGTACTTC
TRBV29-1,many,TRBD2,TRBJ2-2,CSVDAGVTGELFF,TGCAGCGTTGACGCGGGAGTCACCGGGGAGCTGTTTTTT
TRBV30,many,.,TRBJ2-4,CAWSEGNVRDIQYF,TGTGCCTGGAGTGAAGGGAATGTTCGGGACATTCAGTACTTC
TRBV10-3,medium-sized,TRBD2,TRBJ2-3,CAISPSGEGTDTQYF,TGTGCCATCAGTCCTAGCGGGGAGGGGACAGATACGCAGTATTTT
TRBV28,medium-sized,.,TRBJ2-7,CAIAALRGQQYF,TGTGCCATCGCGGCCCTGCGGGGGCAGCAGTACTTC
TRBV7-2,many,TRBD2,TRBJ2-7,CASSLILAGDEQYF,TGTGCCAGCAGCTTAATTCTAGCGGGAGACGAGCAGTACTTC
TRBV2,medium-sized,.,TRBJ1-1,CASSAGRGVNTEAFF,TGTGCCAGCAGTGCAGGGAGGGGCGTGAACACTGAAGCTTTCTTT
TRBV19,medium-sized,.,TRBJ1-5,CASSNTFGGNQPQHF,TGTGCCAGTTCGAATACCTTTGGGGGCAATCAGCCCCAGCATTTT
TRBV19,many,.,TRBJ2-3,CASSPDRSSTDTQYF,TGTGCCAGTAGTCCAGACAGGTCGAGCACAGATACGCAGTATTTT
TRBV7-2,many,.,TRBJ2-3,CASSLGTDTQYF,TGTGCCAGCAGCTTAGGCACAGATACGCAGTATTTT
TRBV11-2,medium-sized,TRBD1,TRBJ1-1,CASSLTTGAGTEAFF,TGTGCCAGCAGCTTAACCACAGGGGCGGGGACTGAAGCTTTCTTT
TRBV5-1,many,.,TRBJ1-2,CASSLDVGAGAGYTF,TGCGCCAGCAGCTTGGATGTCGGCGCAGGGGCCGGCTACACCTTC
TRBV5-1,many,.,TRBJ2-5,CASSMGNQETQYF,TGCGCCAGCAGTATGGGGAATCAAGAGACCCAGTACTTC
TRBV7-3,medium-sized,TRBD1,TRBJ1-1,CASSLDRENTEAFF,TGTGCCAGCAGCTTGGACAGGGAGAACACTGAAGCTTTCTTT
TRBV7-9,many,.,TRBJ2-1,CASSLSVNEQFF,TGTGCCAGCAGCCTGTCAGTGAACGAGCAGTTCTTC
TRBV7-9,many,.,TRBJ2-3,CASSSVIGGPDTQYF,TGTGCCAGCAGCTCAGTCATTGGGGGCCCAGATACGCAGTATTTT
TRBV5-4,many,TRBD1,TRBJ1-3,CASSRSQGDSGNTIYF,TGTGCCAGCAGCAGATCACAGGGGGACTCTGGAAACACCATATATTTT